What follows are 20 T cell receptor beta chains derived from one specimen sequenced in a study of blood T cell repertoires in COVID-19 (dated by TCRdb to about 2020). Library method: the immunoSEQ multiplex PCR assay. TCRdb took over this immuneACCESS table, retaining in-frame rearrangements with V and J assigned. Such tables are incomplete; in checked studies, under half of the missing clones stem from an unresolved V gene, and the remainder is unexplained. This sample gives about 330,000 clones in total; around four fifths of them show up just once. The ten top clones hold roughly 1.1% of the sample. Sequenced input: peripheral blood. The receptors stem from a woman in her forties or fifties with acute or convalescent COVID-19.

The rearrangement links TRBV11-1 to TRBJ2-3; 12 bases map to TRBD2. The germline V gene encodes CDR1 SGHAT and CDR2 FQDESV (reference sequence). The trim removed 5 bases at V and 6 bases at J, leaving 6 bases unmatched. The CDR3 consists of 15 residues. In nucleotides, the CDR3 is TGTGCCAGCAGCACCCGGACTAGCGGGAAGGATACGCAGTATTTT. Translated, it gives CASSTRTSGKDTQYF.

This clone was counted between two and nine times. The V and J genes are TRBV2 and TRBJ1-3, with D maybe TRBD1 (5 bases). The V end lost 2 bases, the J end lost 8 bases, and 13 bases lay between the germline ends. In germline, CDR1 is SNHLY, CDR2 FYNNEI. CDR3 length equals 14 residues. As DNA, the CDR3 is TGTGCCAGCAGTGAAATGGGGGGAGACCACACCATATATTTT. Translated: CASSEMGGDHTIYF. Filled out from reference TRBV2 and TRBJ1-3, the complete variable domain reads EPEVTQTPSHQVTQMGQEVILRCVPISNHLYFYWYRQILGQKVEFLVSFYNNEISEKSEIFDDQFSVERPDGSNFTLKIRSTKLEDSAMYFCASSEMGGDHTIYFGEGSWLTVV.

The V gene is TRBV30, the J gene TRBJ1-5; 7 bases agree with TRBD1. Germline trimming cut 1 base from V and 7 bases from J; bases unmatched to any gene: 4. This CDR3 comprises 13 residues. Germline lookup yields CDR1 GTSNPN and CDR2 SVGIG (reference sequence). The CDR3 nucleotides read TGTGCCTGGAGTGAACAGGGGAGCCAGCCCCAGCATTTT. This sequence encodes CAWSEQGSQPQHF.

This clone was counted a few times. The V gene is TRBV7-8, the J gene TRBJ1-5; weak D call: TRBD1 (6 bases). CDR1 is SGHVS, CDR2 FQNEAQ, per germline. Deletions cut 3 bases from V and 1 base from J, with 7 bases between. The CDR3 has 14 residues. The CDR3 DNA sequence: TGTGCCAGCAGCTTTGGACAGAGCAATCAGCCCCAGCATTTT. Protein sequence: CASSFGQSNQPQHF.

The chain employs TRBV7-3 and TRBJ2-1; 9 nucleotides match TRBD2. The CDR3 is made up of 13 amino acids. CDR1 is SGHTA and CDR2 is FQGTGA in the germline V gene. The junction had 10 bases not matched to a gene; V was cut back by 5 bases and J by 14 bases. CDR3 loop: CASSQSSGRGKFF. CDR3 nucleotide sequence: TGTGCCAGCAGCCAAAGTAGCGGGAGAGGAAAGTTCTTC.

The chain combines TRBV19 with TRBJ2-7, with D possibly matching TRBD1 (5 bases). V was trimmed by 5 bases and J by 3 bases, leaving 11 bases between them. The germline CDR1 and CDR2 sequences are LNHDA and SQIVND (reference sequence). The CDR3 has 13 amino acids. The DNA of the CDR3 is TGTGCCAGTAGTGGGCAGGGCGGCTACGAGCAGTACTTC. This codes for CASSGQGGYEQYF.

V gene TRBV7-2 combines with J gene TRBJ2-7, with 8 bases aligning to TRBD2. Germline-derived CDR1 and CDR2 are SGHTA and FQGNSA. The CDR3 spans 14 residues. V dropped 3 bases and J dropped 4; count of bases not matched to a gene: 5. Here the CDR3 DNA reads TGTGCCAGCAGCTTGAGCGGGAGCATATACGAGCAGTACTTC. Amino acids: CASSLSGSIYEQYF.

The genes are TRBV7-9 and TRBJ2-7, with a weak D call TRBD1 (6 bases). Trimming pared 3 bases from V and 3 bases from J, leaving 9 bases between. CDR3 length equals 13 residues. Germline CDR1 reads SEHNR; CDR2 reads FQNEAQ (reference sequence). DNA for the CDR3: TGTGCCAGCAGCTTCTCGACAGGCTACGAGCAGTACGTC. Protein sequence: CASSFSTGYEQYV.

The gene calls are TRBV6-2 or TRBV6-3 and TRBJ2-7; no firm D call. Germline CDR1 reads MNHEY; CDR2 reads SVGEGT. The CDR3 contains 14 residues. Trimming took off 5 bases at V and 1 base at J, with 12 bases between the two ends. The DNA for the CDR3 is TGTGCCAGCAGTGACACCGGTCTGTCCTACGAGCAGTACTTC. Amino acid sequence: CASSDTGLSYEQYF.

J is TRBJ1-1 and V is TRBV20-1; possibly TRBD1 for D (5 bases). Germline assignment: CDR1 DFQATT and CDR2 SNEGSKA (reference sequence). There are 14 residues in the CDR3. V was shortened by 3 bases and J by 5 bases, with 16 bases between the two germline ends. The CDR3 region is CSASPSWAGTEAFF. Written as DNA, the CDR3 is TGCAGTGCTAGTCCGTCTTGGGCAGGGACTGAAGCTTTCTTT.

The chain has TRBV7-3 and TRBJ2-1; 12 nucleotides agree with TRBD2. The junction had 3 bases not matched to a gene; V was cut back by 5 bases and J by 4 bases. From germline, CDR1 is SGHTA and CDR2 FQGTGA. There are 15 residues in the CDR3. This chain's CDR3 is CASSHGTSGYNEQFF. CDR3 coding DNA: TGTGCCAGCAGCCACGGGACTAGCGGGTACAATGAGCAGTTCTTC.

The gene calls are TRBV7-9 and TRBJ1-2, with D tentatively TRBD1 (5 bases). Germline V gene lookup returns CDR1 SEHNR and CDR2 FQNEAQ (reference sequence). The CDR3 is made up of 16 amino acids. Trimming removed 5 bases from V and 6 bases from J, with 22 bases in between. The CDR3 is CASSDLEWEVGHGYTF. CDR3 DNA: TGTGCCAGCAGCGACCTTGAATGGGAGGTGGGGCATGGCTACACCTTC.

This sequence joins TRBV6-5 and TRBJ2-7, with D possibly TRBD2 on 6 matching bases. This CDR3 comprises 13 residues. CDR1 and CDR2 from the germline V gene are MNHEY and SVGAGI. Deletions cut 4 bases from V and 2 bases from J, with 9 bases between. The CDR3 DNA is TGTGCCAGCAGTTCTGGGGGGACCTACGAGCAGTACGTC. This codes for CASSSGGTYEQYV.

The chain is built from TRBV5-1 and TRBJ1-4; 10 bases agree with TRBD1. Trimming cost V 3 bases and J 8 bases; bases outside gene matches: 7. The CDR3 has 15 residues. Per germline, CDR1 SGHRS and CDR2 YFSETQ. Written as DNA, the CDR3 is TGCGCCAGCAGCTCCGACAGGGGGCGCCGGGAAAAACTGTTTTTT. Translating it yields CASSSDRGRREKLFF. The full variable domain, in which reference TRBV5-1 and TRBJ1-4 provide the parts outside the CDR3, is KAGVTQTPRYLIKTRGQQVTLSCSPISGHRSVSWYQQTPGQGLQFLFEYFSETQRNKGNFPGRFSGRQFSNSRSEMNVSTLELGDSALYLCASSSDRGRREKLFFGSGTQLSVL.

V gene TRBV19 combines with J gene TRBJ1-5; 7 bases align to TRBD1. Losses at the gene ends were 1 base for V and 5 bases for J; bases not matched to a gene: 5. The CDR3 covers 15 residues. The germline V gene has CDR1 LNHDA and CDR2 SQIVND (reference sequence). CDR3 amino acids: CASSIGGQRDQPQHF. The CDR3 nucleotides are TGTGCCAGTAGTATAGGGGGACAGAGAGATCAGCCCCAGCATTTT.

V is TRBV3-1 (or the pseudogene TRBV3-2) and J is TRBJ1-1; TRBD1 agrees at 8 bases. This CDR3 has 13 amino acids. Germline CDR1 is LGHDT and CDR2 is YNNKEL (reference sequence). V shed 1 base, J shed 6 bases, and the junction held 1 base outside the gene matches. CDR3 region: CASSQGTGSEAFF. CDR3 DNA sequence: TGTGCCAGCAGCCAAGGGACAGGGTCTGAAGCTTTCTTT.

The chain uses TRBV3-1 (or the pseudogene TRBV3-2) and TRBJ2-7; 13 nucleotides align to TRBD2. The germline V gene has CDR1 LGHDT and CDR2 YNNKEL (reference sequence). The CDR3 consists of 15 residues. Losses at the gene ends were 6 bases for V and 2 bases for J; bases not matched to a gene: 4. The CDR3 bases are TGTGCCAGCAGTCCCGGACTAGCGGGAGCCTACGAGCAGTACTTC. Its protein is CASSPGLAGAYEQYF.

This sequence joins TRBV14 and TRBJ1-1; possibly TRBD1 for D (5 bases). The CDR3 sequence is 14 residues long. V lost 4 bases and J 0 bases, leaving 9 bases between the germline ends. CDR1 SGHDN and CDR2 FVKESK come from the germline V gene. CDR3 residues: CASSLQAMNTEAFF. CDR3 in DNA: TGTGCCAGCAGCCTACAGGCCATGAACACTGAAGCTTTCTTT.

The V gene is TRBV10-2, the J gene TRBJ2-3; 10 nucleotides agree with TRBD2. Trimming at V came to 5 bases and at J to 1 base, leaving 15 bases not matched to a gene. Germline V gene lookup returns CDR1 WSHSY and CDR2 SAAADI. This CDR3 has 19 residues. The CDR3 nucleotides read TGCGCCAGCAGTAGTGGGAGAGGAACTAGCGGGATACGCACAGATACGCAGTATTTT. Protein: CASSSGRGTSGIRTDTQYF.

The chain links TRBV30 to TRBJ2-1; 7 nucleotides agree with TRBD2. CDR3 length equals 14 residues. CDR1 GTSNPN and CDR2 SVGIG come from the germline V gene (reference sequence). With 2 bases clipped from V and 10 bases from J, the junction kept 11 bases outside the gene matches. This CDR3 is CAWSNTPPLAEQFF. CDR3 bases: TGTGCCTGGAGTAACACACCCCCACTAGCGGAGCAGTTCTTC.